This entry lists 8 T cell receptor beta chains sequenced from one sample in a study of CD4+ T cells in melanoma. The protocol was immunoSEQ multiplex PCR, while the TCRdb copy is restricted to in-frame clones and leaves out a portion. The table shows around 100,000 clones, with about 90% occurring only once. Sequenced sample: peripheral blood. Source of these receptors: a human donor with melanoma.

The chain employs TRBV7-6 and TRBJ1-3; 8 nucleotides align to TRBD1. The germline V gene encodes CDR1 SGHVS and CDR2 FNYEAQ. J gave up 0 bases and V 0 bases, and 7 bases lay outside the gene matches. The CDR3 has 18 amino acids. This CDR3 is CASSLAGDRFYSGNTIYF. CDR3 bases: TGTGCCAGCAGCTTAGCGGGGGACAGGTTTTACTCTGGAAACACCATATATTTT. The variable domain in full, with the rest retrieved from reference TRBV7-6 and TRBJ1-3, is GAGVSQSPRYKVTKRGQDVALRCDPISGHVSLYWYRQALGQGPEFLTYFNYEAQQDKSGLPNDRFSAERPEGSISTLTIQRTEQRDSAMYRCASSLAGDRFYSGNTIYFGEGSWLTVV.

The chain carries TRBV5-5 and TRBJ2-3, with 11 nucleotides matching TRBD2. V lost 4 bases, J lost 2 bases, and 6 bases stayed unmatched. The CDR3 runs to 16 residues. Looked up from germline, CDR1 is SGHKS and CDR2 is YYEKEE (reference sequence). This chain's CDR3 is CASSPGLAAFTDTQYF. The CDR3 coding sequence is TGTGCCAGCAGCCCGGGACTAGCGGCCTTCACAGATACGCAGTATTTT.

The V gene is TRBV4-3, the J gene TRBJ2-7; 7 bases map to TRBD2. The V gene end was trimmed by 0 bases and the J gene end by 3 bases; junction bases not matched to a gene: 8. The CDR3 runs 16 residues. The germline V gene has CDR1 LGHNA and CDR2 YSLEER. The CDR3 coding sequence is TGCGCCAGCAGCCAAGATCGGGGAGGGCGGGTCTACGAGCAGTACTTC. Its protein is CASSQDRGGRVYEQYF.

The DNA of the CDR3 is TGTGCCAGCTCGGAGGGACTCCGGGAGACCCAGTACTTC. Encoded protein: CASSEGLRETQYF. The chain recombines TRBV18 with TRBJ2-5; weak D call: TRBD2 (6 bases). V gave up 6 bases and J gave up 5 bases, with 13 bases separating them. The V gene's germline CDR1 is KGHSH and CDR2 LQKENI. This CDR3 is 13 amino acids long.

DNA for the CDR3: TGTGCCACCAGCAGAGATCGGGGGGAGACCCAGTACTTC. It codes for CATSRDRGETQYF. This chain uses TRBV15 with TRBJ2-5; tentatively, D is TRBD2 (6 bases). From germline, CDR1 is LNHNV and CDR2 YYDKDF (reference sequence). The CDR3 loop spans 13 amino acids. Trimming took off 0 bases at V and 5 bases at J, with 7 bases between the two ends.

The V gene is TRBV5-1, the J gene TRBJ2-2; tentatively, D is TRBD1 or TRBD2 (5 bases each). The CDR3 covers 16 residues. V lost 0 bases, J lost 6 bases, and 15 bases lay in between. Germline CDR1 SGHRS, CDR2 YFSETQ. The CDR3 nucleotides are TGCGCCAGCAGCTTGGACGGGGCTAGACTTCCCGGGGAGCTGTTTTTT. Protein: CASSLDGARLPGELFF.

The chain employs TRBV7-9 and TRBJ2-2, with 7 bases aligning to TRBD1. The CDR3 runs 13 residues. The trim removed 5 bases at V and 5 bases at J, leaving 2 bases unmatched. Germline assignment: CDR1 SEHNR and CDR2 FQNEAQ (reference sequence). The CDR3 reads CASSPQGTGELFF. The DNA for the CDR3 is TGTGCCAGCAGCCCACAGGGGACCGGGGAGCTGTTTTTT.

This sequence joins TRBV5-4 and TRBJ2-1; TRBD2 matches 7 bases. This CDR3 spans 16 amino acids. Trimming cost V 2 bases and J 5 bases; bases outside gene matches: 10. Germline V gene lookup returns CDR1 SGHNT and CDR2 YYREEE (reference sequence). The CDR3 is CASSFYKGLRDNEQFF. The CDR3 DNA reads TGTGCCAGCAGCTTTTACAAGGGACTACGCGACAATGAGCAGTTCTTC.